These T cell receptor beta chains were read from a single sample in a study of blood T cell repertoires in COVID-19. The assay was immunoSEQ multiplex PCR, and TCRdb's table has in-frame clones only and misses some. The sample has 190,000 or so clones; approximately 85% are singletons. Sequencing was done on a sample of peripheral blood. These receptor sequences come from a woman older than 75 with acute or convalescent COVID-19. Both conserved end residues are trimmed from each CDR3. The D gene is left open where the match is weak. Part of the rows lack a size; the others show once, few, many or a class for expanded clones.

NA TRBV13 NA ASSFTLGPPKY
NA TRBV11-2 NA ASSPGRLSNQPQH
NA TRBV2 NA ASCKGLGEKLF
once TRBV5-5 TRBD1 ASSWAGQGSYEQY
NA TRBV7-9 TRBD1 ASSYSRDRNHEQY
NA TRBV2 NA ASSPRVMGNQPQH
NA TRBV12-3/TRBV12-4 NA ASRMGGNQPQH
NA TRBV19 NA ASSGSFYEQY
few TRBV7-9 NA ASSFDRLNTEAF
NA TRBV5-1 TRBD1 ASSLQGQVSYEQY
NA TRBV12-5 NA ASGFGPTDYNTEAF
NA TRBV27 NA ASSLLPGELF
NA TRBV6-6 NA ASSYPGVQGGEKLF
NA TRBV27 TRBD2 ASRIGLAGGRFVDEQF
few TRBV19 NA ASSMGQDSQPQH
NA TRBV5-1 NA ASSLSRVETQY
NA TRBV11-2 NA ASNREINTGELF
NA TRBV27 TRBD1 ASTPLRDSNSPLH
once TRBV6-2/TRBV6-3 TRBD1 ASSLGTGARNTEAF
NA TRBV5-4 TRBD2 ASSLPSGAQETQY
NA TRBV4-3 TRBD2 ASSRERLARETQY
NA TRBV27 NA ASSRGWSSGNTIY
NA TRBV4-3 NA ASSLGRGGNTEAF